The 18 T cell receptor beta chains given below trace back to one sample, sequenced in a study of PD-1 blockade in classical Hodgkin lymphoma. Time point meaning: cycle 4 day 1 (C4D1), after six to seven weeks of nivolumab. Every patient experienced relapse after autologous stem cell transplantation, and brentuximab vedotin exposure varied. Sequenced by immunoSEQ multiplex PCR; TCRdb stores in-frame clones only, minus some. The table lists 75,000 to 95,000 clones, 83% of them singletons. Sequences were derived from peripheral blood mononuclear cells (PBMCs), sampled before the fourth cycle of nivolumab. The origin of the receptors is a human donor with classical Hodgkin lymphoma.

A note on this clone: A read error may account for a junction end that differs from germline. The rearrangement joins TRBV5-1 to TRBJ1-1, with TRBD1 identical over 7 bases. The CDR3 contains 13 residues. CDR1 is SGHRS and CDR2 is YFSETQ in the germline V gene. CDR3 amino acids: CVSSPGGTTEAFF. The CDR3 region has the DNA TGCGTCAGCAGCCCAGGGGGGACCACTGAAGCTTTCTTT.

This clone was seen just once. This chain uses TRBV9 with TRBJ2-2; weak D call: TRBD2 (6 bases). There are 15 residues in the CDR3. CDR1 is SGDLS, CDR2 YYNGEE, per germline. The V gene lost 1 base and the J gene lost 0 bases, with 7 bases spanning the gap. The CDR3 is CASSVRGANTGELFF. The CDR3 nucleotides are TGTGCCAGCAGCGTACGCGGGGCGAACACCGGGGAGCTGTTTTTT.

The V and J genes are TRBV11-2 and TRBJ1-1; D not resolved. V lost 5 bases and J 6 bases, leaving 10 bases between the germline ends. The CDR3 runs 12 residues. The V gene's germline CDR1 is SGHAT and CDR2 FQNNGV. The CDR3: CASSIRQSEAFF. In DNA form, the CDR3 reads TGTGCCAGCAGCATTCGCCAATCTGAAGCTTTCTTT.

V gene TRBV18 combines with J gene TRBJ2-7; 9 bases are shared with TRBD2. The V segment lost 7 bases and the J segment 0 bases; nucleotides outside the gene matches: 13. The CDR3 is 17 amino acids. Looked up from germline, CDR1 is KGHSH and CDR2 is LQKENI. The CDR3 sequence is CASYRDIPSGVSYEQYF. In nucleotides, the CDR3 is TGTGCCAGCTATCGGGACATCCCTAGCGGGGTCTCCTACGAGCAGTACTTC.

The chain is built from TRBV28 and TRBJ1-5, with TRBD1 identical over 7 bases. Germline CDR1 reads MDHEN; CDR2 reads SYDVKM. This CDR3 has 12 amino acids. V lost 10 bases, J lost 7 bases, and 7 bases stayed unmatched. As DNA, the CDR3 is TGTGCCATAGAGGGGGCGAGGCAGCCCCAGCATTTT. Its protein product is CAIEGARQPQHF.

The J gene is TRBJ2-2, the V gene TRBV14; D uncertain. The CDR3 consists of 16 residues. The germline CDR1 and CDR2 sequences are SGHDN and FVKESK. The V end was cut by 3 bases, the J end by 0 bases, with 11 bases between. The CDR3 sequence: CASSHRLGTNTGELFF. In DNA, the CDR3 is TGTGCCAGCAGCCACAGGCTTGGGACGAACACCGGGGAGCTGTTTTTT.

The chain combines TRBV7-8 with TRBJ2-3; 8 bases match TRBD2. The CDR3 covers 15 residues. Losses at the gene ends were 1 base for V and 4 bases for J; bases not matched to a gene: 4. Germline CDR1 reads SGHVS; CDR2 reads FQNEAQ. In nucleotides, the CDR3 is TGTGCCAGCAGCTTAGGCCGGGGGGGGGCAGATACGCAGTATTTT. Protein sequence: CASSLGRGGADTQYF.

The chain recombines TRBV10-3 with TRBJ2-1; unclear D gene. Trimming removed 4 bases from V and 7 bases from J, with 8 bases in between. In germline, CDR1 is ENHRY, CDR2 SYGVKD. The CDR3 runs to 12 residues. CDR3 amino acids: CAISGPTNEQFF. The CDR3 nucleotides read TGTGCCATCAGTGGGCCGACTAATGAGCAGTTCTTC.

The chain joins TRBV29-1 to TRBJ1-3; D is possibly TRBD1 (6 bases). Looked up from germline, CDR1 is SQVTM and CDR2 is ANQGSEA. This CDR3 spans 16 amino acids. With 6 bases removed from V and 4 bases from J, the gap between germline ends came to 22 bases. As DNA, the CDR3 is TGCAGCGTGGGGGGCCTACAGGGAGGAACGGGAAACACCATATATTTT. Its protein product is CSVGGLQGGTGNTIYF. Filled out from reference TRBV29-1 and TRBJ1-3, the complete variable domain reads SAVISQKPSRDICQRGTSLTIQCQVDSQVTMMFWYRQQPGQSLTLIATANQGSEATYESGFVIDKFPISRPNLTFSTLTVSNMSPEDSSIYLCSVGGLQGGTGNTIYFGEGSWLTVV.

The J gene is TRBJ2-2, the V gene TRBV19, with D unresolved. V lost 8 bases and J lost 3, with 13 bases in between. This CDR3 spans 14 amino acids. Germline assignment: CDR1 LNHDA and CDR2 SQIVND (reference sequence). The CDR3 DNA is TGTGCCAGTTCAACGGGTTTCTACACCGGGGAGCTGTTTTTT. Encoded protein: CASSTGFYTGELFF.

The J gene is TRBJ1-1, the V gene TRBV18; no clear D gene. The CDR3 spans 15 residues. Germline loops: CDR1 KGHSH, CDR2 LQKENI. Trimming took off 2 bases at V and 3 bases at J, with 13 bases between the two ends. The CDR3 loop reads CASSPGVLGYTEAFF. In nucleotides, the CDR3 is TGTGCCAGCTCACCAGGGGTTTTGGGTTACACTGAAGCTTTCTTT.

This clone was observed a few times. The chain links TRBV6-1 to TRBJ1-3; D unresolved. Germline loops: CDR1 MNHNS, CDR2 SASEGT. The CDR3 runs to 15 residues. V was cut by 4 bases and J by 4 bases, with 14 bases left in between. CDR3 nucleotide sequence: TGTGCCAGCAGTGTAGGACTCCTGAGGGGAAACACCATATATTTT. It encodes CASSVGLLRGNTIYF.

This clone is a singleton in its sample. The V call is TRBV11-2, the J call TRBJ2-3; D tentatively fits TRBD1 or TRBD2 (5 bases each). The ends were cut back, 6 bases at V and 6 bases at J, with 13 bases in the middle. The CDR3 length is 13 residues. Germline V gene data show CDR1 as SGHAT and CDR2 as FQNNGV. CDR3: CASSYEGWDTQYF. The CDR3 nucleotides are TGTGCCAGCAGTTACGAGGGGTGGGATACGCAGTATTTT. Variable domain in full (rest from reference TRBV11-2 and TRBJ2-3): EAGVAQSPRYKIIEKRQSVAFWCNPISGHATLYWYQQILGQGPKLLIQFQNNGVVDDSQLPKDRFSAERLKGVDSTLKIQPAKLEDSAVYLCASSYEGWDTQYFGPGTRLTVL.

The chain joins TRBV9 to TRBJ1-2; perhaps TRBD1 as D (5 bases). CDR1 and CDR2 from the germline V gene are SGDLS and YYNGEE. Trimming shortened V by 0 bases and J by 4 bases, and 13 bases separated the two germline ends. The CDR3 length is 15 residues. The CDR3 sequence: CASSVDGEGIYGYTF. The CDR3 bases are TGTGCCAGCAGCGTAGACGGGGAGGGGATCTATGGCTACACCTTC.

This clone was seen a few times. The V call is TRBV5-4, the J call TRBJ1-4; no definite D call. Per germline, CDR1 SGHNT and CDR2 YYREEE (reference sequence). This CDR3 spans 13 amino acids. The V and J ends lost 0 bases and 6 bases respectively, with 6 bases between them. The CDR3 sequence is CASSLGGDEKLFF. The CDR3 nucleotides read TGTGCCAGCAGCTTGGGCGGGGATGAAAAACTGTTTTTT.

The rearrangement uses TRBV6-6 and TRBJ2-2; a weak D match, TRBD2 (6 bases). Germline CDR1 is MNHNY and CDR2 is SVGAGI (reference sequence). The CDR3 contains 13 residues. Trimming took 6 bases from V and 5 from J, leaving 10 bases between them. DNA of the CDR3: TGTGCCAGCAGCGGGAGTGGTACCGGGGAGCTGTTTTTT. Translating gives CASSGSGTGELFF.

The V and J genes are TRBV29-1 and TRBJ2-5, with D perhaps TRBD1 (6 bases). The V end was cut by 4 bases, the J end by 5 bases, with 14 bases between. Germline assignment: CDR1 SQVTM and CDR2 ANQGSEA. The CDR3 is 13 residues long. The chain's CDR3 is CSVASNTGETQYF. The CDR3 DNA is TGCAGCGTTGCGTCAAACACAGGGGAGACCCAGTACTTC.

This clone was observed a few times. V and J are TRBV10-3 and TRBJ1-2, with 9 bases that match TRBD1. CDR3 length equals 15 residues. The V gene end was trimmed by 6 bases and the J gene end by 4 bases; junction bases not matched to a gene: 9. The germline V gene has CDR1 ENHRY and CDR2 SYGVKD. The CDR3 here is CAISEIQGAGYGYTF. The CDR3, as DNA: TGTGCCATCAGCGAGATACAGGGGGCAGGCTATGGCTACACCTTC.